One and the same sample provided the 6 T cell receptor beta chains below, sequenced in a study of OX40 agonist ivuxolimab in advanced cancers. Sequencing used immunoSEQ multiplex PCR; TCRdb keeps in-frame clones, though not all of them. The profile shows fewer than 60,000 clones, nearly 80% of them singletons. Sequencing used CD4+ or CD8+ T cells sorted from blood, obtained in a trial of the OX40 agonist ivuxolimab. The receptors stem from an adult with an advanced solid tumor such as melanoma, head and neck, liver or kidney cancer.

The chain's CDR3 is CASSRLAGLDTQYF. DNA of the CDR3: TGTGCCAGCAGCCGACTAGCGGGACTGGATACGCAGTATTTT. The chain recombines TRBV11-3 with TRBJ2-3; 11 bases are a match to TRBD2. Germline CDR1 SGHNT, CDR2 YENEEA. V shed 5 bases, J shed 6 bases, and the junction held 4 bases outside the gene matches. This CDR3 comprises 14 residues.

This clone was counted a single time. The chain has TRBV25-1 and TRBJ2-7; D gene ambiguous. V was shortened by 1 base and J by 1 base, with 5 bases between the two germline ends. There are 13 residues in the CDR3. Germline V CDR1 and CDR2: MGHDK, SYGVNS. DNA of the CDR3: TGTGCCAGCAGTGAATTGGATTCCTACGAGCAGTACTTC. It translates to CASSELDSYEQYF.

This clone was recorded once. The rearrangement links TRBV6-5 to TRBJ2-5; D gene uncertain. V dropped 10 bases and J dropped 5 bases, with 17 bases sitting between them. The V gene's germline CDR1 is MNHEY and CDR2 SVGAGI. The CDR3 is made up of 13 amino acids. CDR3 region: CANKGSPSETQYF. The DNA of the CDR3 is TGTGCCAACAAAGGGTCCCCAAGCGAGACCCAGTACTTC.

This chain uses TRBV5-5 with TRBJ2-2, with D unresolved. The CDR3 consists of 14 residues. CDR1 and CDR2 (germline): SGHKS, YYEKEE (reference sequence). The ends were cut back, 2 bases at V and 7 bases at J, with 12 bases in the middle. The CDR3 DNA is TGTGCCAGCAGCTTTGAGCCGGCCTACGGGGAGCTGTTTTTT. This codes for CASSFEPAYGELFF.

The chain employs TRBV10-1 and TRBJ2-7; D is tentatively TRBD1 or TRBD2 (7 bases each). The CDR3 is 14 amino acids. Trimming left V 7 bases short and J 5 bases short, with 18 bases between. Germline V lookup: CDR1 WNHNN, CDR2 SYGVQD (reference sequence). In DNA, the CDR3 is TGCGCCAGCACCGCAGGGGGGGACAACAACGAGCAGTACTTC. Protein sequence: CASTAGGDNNEQYF.

The chain combines TRBV15 with TRBJ2-7, with D perhaps being TRBD1 or TRBD2 (5 bases each). The CDR3 length is 16 residues. V lost 3 bases, J lost 2 bases, and 17 bases lay in between. Looked up from germline, CDR1 is LNHNV and CDR2 is YYDKDF (reference sequence). This CDR3 is CATSRGTTGLTYEQYF. The CDR3 region has the DNA TGTGCCACCAGCAGGGGGACCACGGGCCTAACCTACGAGCAGTACTTC.